Below, 11 T cell receptor beta chains from the same sample are listed, as sequenced in a study of CD8+ T cells in alopecia areata. Sequencing templates came from extracted RNA that was reverse transcribed into cDNA. Only in-frame clones appear in the TCRdb table, and some are missing; sequencing was by immunoSEQ multiplex PCR. Among more than 200,000 clones listed, less than 80% were seen once. The input for sequencing was CD4+ T cells sorted from blood, taken at week 0. The receptors here all came from a human donor with alopecia areata.

The chain has TRBV27 and TRBJ2-7; 11 bases map to TRBD2. The CDR3 is 15 residues long. Germline lookup yields CDR1 MNHEY and CDR2 SMNVEV (reference sequence). The V segment lost 5 bases and the J segment 1 base; nucleotides outside the gene matches: 4. The CDR3 loop is CASSVTSGGSYEQYF. The DNA of the CDR3 is TGTGCCAGCAGTGTTACTAGCGGGGGATCCTACGAGCAGTACTTC.

The rearrangement uses TRBV25-1 and TRBJ2-2; 7 bases fit TRBD1. From germline, CDR1 is MGHDK and CDR2 SYGVNS. The length of the CDR3 is 14 residues. With V trimmed by 4 bases and J by 5 bases, 4 bases remained unmatched. The CDR3 region has the DNA TGTGCCAGCAGTGGGGGACAGCAGACCGGGGAGCTGTTTTTT. Its translation: CASSGGQQTGELFF.

The J gene is TRBJ1-6, the V gene TRBV11-2; TRBD1 aligns across 9 bases. This CDR3 contains 15 residues. Germline V lookup: CDR1 SGHAT, CDR2 FQNNGV. V gave up 6 bases and J gave up 8 bases; unmatched junction bases: 8. CDR3 region: CASSWGTGSYSPLHF. The CDR3 nucleotides are TGTGCCAGCAGTTGGGGGACAGGGAGTTATTCACCCCTCCACTTT.

The chain recombines TRBV7-2 with TRBJ2-1; unclear D gene. This CDR3 spans 15 amino acids. Germline V gene sequence: CDR1 SGHTA, CDR2 FQGNSA. The germline V and J ends were trimmed by 3 bases and 4 bases, with 13 bases remaining between them. DNA of the CDR3: TGTGCCAGCAGCTTTGCGAGCAGCACGTACAATGAGCAGTTCTTC. This encodes CASSFASSTYNEQFF.

This rearrangement joins TRBV5-1 to TRBJ2-3; tentative D call: TRBD1 (6 bases). The CDR3 covers 17 residues. The V and J ends lost 4 bases and 0 bases respectively, with 18 bases between them. Germline V CDR1 and CDR2: SGHRS, YFSETQ. CDR3 region: CASSRYGGRGSTDTQYF. The CDR3, as DNA: TGCGCCAGCAGCCGATATGGGGGCCGAGGAAGCACAGATACGCAGTATTTT.

This chain connects TRBV30 to TRBJ1-2, with D hard to call. The CDR3 runs 11 residues. With 2 bases removed from V and 7 bases from J, the gap between germline ends came to 8 bases. Germline V gene sequence: CDR1 GTSNPN, CDR2 SVGIG (reference sequence). The CDR3 sequence is CAWSPSSGYTF. The CDR3, as DNA: TGTGCCTGGAGTCCCTCGAGTGGCTACACCTTC. Supplemented by reference TRBV30 and TRBJ1-2, the full variable domain reads SQTIHQWPATLVQPVGSPLSLECTVEGTSNPNLYWYRQAAGRGLQLLFYSVGIGQISSEVPQNLSASRPQDRQFILSSKKLLLSDSGFYLCAWSPSSGYTFGSGTRLTVV.

Comment on this clone: Within the sample, other DNA sequences also encode this same CDR3. The chain is built from TRBV19 and TRBJ1-1; D is ambiguous. V was shortened by 0 bases and J by 0 bases, with 8 bases between the two germline ends. Germline CDR1 and CDR2: LNHDA and SQIVND (reference sequence). The CDR3 has 15 amino acids. CDR3 bases: TGTGCCAGTAGTATAGATTCCTATATGAACACTGAAGCTTTCTTT. It yields the protein CASSIDSYMNTEAFF.

This clone appeared a few times. V usage is TRBV11-2 and J usage is TRBJ2-1, with D hard to call. The germline V and J ends were trimmed by 0 bases and 5 bases, with 5 bases remaining between them. This CDR3 comprises 13 residues. The V gene's germline CDR1 is SGHAT and CDR2 FQNNGV. The CDR3 DNA follows: TGTGCCAGCAGCTTAGACAGAGACAATGAGCAGTTCTTC. Translated, it gives CASSLDRDNEQFF.

The CDR3 spells CASSADRGGETQYF. The DNA of the CDR3 is TGTGCCAGCAGTGCCGACAGGGGTGGAGAGACCCAGTACTTC. This sequence joins TRBV6-5 and TRBJ2-5; TRBD1 aligns across 8 bases. Germline loops: CDR1 MNHEY, CDR2 SVGAGI. V lost 5 bases, J lost 4 bases, and 6 bases stayed unmatched. The CDR3 totals 14 residues.

The chain has TRBV30 and TRBJ1-6, with D uncertain. Germline V gene sequence: CDR1 GTSNPN, CDR2 SVGIG (reference sequence). V was trimmed by 0 bases and J by 2 bases, leaving 8 bases between them. The CDR3 length is 15 residues. CDR3 sequence: CAWSVTQTYNSPLHF. CDR3 sequence (DNA): TGTGCCTGGAGTGTAACGCAAACCTATAATTCACCCCTCCACTTT.

The J gene is TRBJ2-7, the V gene TRBV6-5; unclear D gene. The germline CDR1 and CDR2 sequences are MNHEY and SVGAGI. The CDR3 spans 13 residues. V lost 6 bases to trimming and J lost 2 bases, with 11 bases between them. The chain's CDR3 is CASSPRGPYEQYF. The CDR3 coding sequence is TGTGCCAGCAGCCCAAGAGGCCCCTACGAGCAGTACTTC.